Listed below are T cell receptor beta chains from one sample, sequenced in a study of cytomegalovirus exposure and HLA in healthy donors. Only in-frame clones appear in the TCRdb table, and some are missing; sequencing was by immunoSEQ multiplex PCR. The sample shows 110,000 to 150,000 clones, more than 60% of them seen only once. Sequenced input: PBMCs. These receptors were obtained from a male donor in good health and CMV-seronegative. Both conserved end residues are part of each CDR3. The order of the fields is clone size, V gene, CDR3 length, J gene, D gene, CDR3 DNA, CDR3 protein. D genes are given only for firm matches. Where a row states a size, it is once, few, many or the class of an expanded clone; other rows omit it.

clone size: .; V gene: TRBV5-1; CDR3 length: 14; J gene: TRBJ2-7; D gene: .; CDR3 DNA: TGCGCCAGCAGCTTGGCCGGGACAACGAGCGAGCAGTACTTC; CDR3 protein: CASSLAGTTSEQYF
clone size: .; V gene: TRBV19; CDR3 length: 14; J gene: TRBJ1-1; D gene: .; CDR3 DNA: TGTGCCAGTAGTGTTTCAGGGGTTTTCACTGAAGCTTTCTTT; CDR3 protein: CASSVSGVFTEAFF
clone size: .; V gene: TRBV7-3; CDR3 length: 14; J gene: TRBJ2-7; D gene: TRBD1; CDR3 DNA: TGTGCCAGCAGCTTGGGACAGGGGACTTACGAGCAGTACTTC; CDR3 protein: CASSLGQGTYEQYF
clone size: .; V gene: TRBV19; CDR3 length: 15; J gene: TRBJ2-7; D gene: .; CDR3 DNA: TGTGCCAGTAGTGTCACAGTAGACCGTACCTACGAGCAGTACTTC; CDR3 protein: CASSVTVDRTYEQYF
clone size: .; V gene: TRBV15; CDR3 length: 15; J gene: TRBJ2-7; D gene: TRBD2; CDR3 DNA: TGTGCCACCAGCAGAGATCTAGCGGGAGCCTCCGAGCAGTACTTC; CDR3 protein: CATSRDLAGASEQYF
clone size: .; V gene: TRBV19; CDR3 length: 15; J gene: TRBJ2-1; D gene: TRBD2; CDR3 DNA: TGTGCCAGTAGTACCACTAGCGGGAGGGGTAATGAGCAGTTCTTC; CDR3 protein: CASSTTSGRGNEQFF
clone size: .; V gene: TRBV5-6; CDR3 length: 15; J gene: TRBJ1-5; D gene: TRBD1; CDR3 DNA: TGTGCCAGCAGCCAACAGGGGGCGGTAAATCAGCCCCAGCATTTT; CDR3 protein: CASSQQGAVNQPQHF
clone size: .; V gene: TRBV29-1; CDR3 length: 12; J gene: TRBJ1-2; D gene: TRBD1; CDR3 DNA: TGCAGCGTTGAGGGACAGGGCTATGGCTACACCTTC; CDR3 protein: CSVEGQGYGYTF
clone size: .; V gene: TRBV10-1; CDR3 length: 14; J gene: TRBJ2-3; D gene: .; CDR3 DNA: TGCGCCAGCAGTGCGGGAGAGCGGACAGATACGCAGTATTTT; CDR3 protein: CASSAGERTDTQYF
clone size: .; V gene: TRBV20-1; CDR3 length: 11; J gene: TRBJ1-1; D gene: .; CDR3 DNA: TGCAGTGCTAGGGGGAGGGGTGTTTCTTTCTTT; CDR3 protein: CSARGRGVSFF
clone size: .; V gene: TRBV28; CDR3 length: 14; J gene: TRBJ2-5; D gene: TRBD1; CDR3 DNA: TGTGCCAGCAGTTTCCGGGACAGCCTTTTGGAGCAGTACTTC; CDR3 protein: CASSFRDSLLEQYF
clone size: .; V gene: TRBV7-9; CDR3 length: 17; J gene: TRBJ2-1; D gene: .; CDR3 DNA: TGTGCCAGCAGCTTAGCCCCAATTCCAGGTCCTAACAATGAGCAGTTCTTC; CDR3 protein: CASSLAPIPGPNNEQFF
clone size: few; V gene: TRBV5-1; CDR3 length: 13; J gene: TRBJ2-7; D gene: .; CDR3 DNA: TGCGCCAGCAGCTTGGACAGAGACTACGAGCAGTACTTC; CDR3 protein: CASSLDRDYEQYF
clone size: .; V gene: TRBV5-4; CDR3 length: 16; J gene: TRBJ2-2; D gene: TRBD2; CDR3 DNA: TGTGCCAGCAGCTTAGGGGCTAGCGGCAACACCGGGGAGCTGTTTTTT; CDR3 protein: CASSLGASGNTGELFF
clone size: once; V gene: TRBV19; CDR3 length: 12; J gene: TRBJ1-1; D gene: .; CDR3 DNA: TGTGCCAGTAGTATGGGGGCTCCTGAAGCTTTCTTT; CDR3 protein: CASSMGAPEAFF
clone size: .; V gene: TRBV5-4; CDR3 length: 12; J gene: TRBJ2-1; D gene: .; CDR3 DNA: TGTGCCAGCAGCTTACAACACAATGAGCAGTTCTTC; CDR3 protein: CASSLQHNEQFF
clone size: .; V gene: TRBV9; CDR3 length: 18; J gene: TRBJ1-3; D gene: TRBD1; CDR3 DNA: TGTGCCAGCAGCGTAGCTAGGGGACAGAGGAGCTCTGGAAACACCATATATTTT; CDR3 protein: CASSVARGQRSSGNTIYF
clone size: few; V gene: TRBV4-1; CDR3 length: 15; J gene: TRBJ1-3; D gene: TRBD1; CDR3 DNA: TGCGCCAGCAGGGACAGGCTGGGCTCTGGAAACACCATATATTTT; CDR3 protein: CASRDRLGSGNTIYF
clone size: once; V gene: TRBV15; CDR3 length: 13; J gene: TRBJ1-2; D gene: .; CDR3 DNA: TGTGCCACCAGCAGGGACAAGGGGTATGGCTACACCTTC; CDR3 protein: CATSRDKGYGYTF
clone size: .; V gene: TRBV27; CDR3 length: 16; J gene: TRBJ1-4; D gene: TRBD1; CDR3 DNA: TGTGCCAGCAGTCGTGCGGACGGGACAGGGAATGAAAAACTGTTTTTT; CDR3 protein: CASSRADGTGNEKLFF
clone size: .; V gene: TRBV5-1; CDR3 length: 15; J gene: TRBJ1-1; D gene: .; CDR3 DNA: TGCGCCAGCAGCTTGGGAGTTGGTGGGAACACTGAAGCTTTCTTT; CDR3 protein: CASSLGVGGNTEAFF
clone size: .; V gene: TRBV18; CDR3 length: 17; J gene: TRBJ2-1; D gene: .; CDR3 DNA: TGTGCCAGCTCGCGAGGCACCGCGGGAACCGCCTACAATGAGCAGTTCTTC; CDR3 protein: CASSRGTAGTAYNEQFF
clone size: .; V gene: TRBV5-6; CDR3 length: 15; J gene: TRBJ2-3; D gene: .; CDR3 DNA: TGTGCCAGCAGCTTGGACGGGACTAGCACAGATACGCAGTATTTT; CDR3 protein: CASSLDGTSTDTQYF
clone size: .; V gene: TRBV7-9; CDR3 length: 15; J gene: TRBJ1-1; D gene: TRBD1; CDR3 DNA: TGTGCCAGCAGCTTAGGGCGACAGGCCCCAGGGGGAGCTTTCTTT; CDR3 protein: CASSLGRQAPGGAFF
clone size: .; V gene: TRBV5-4; CDR3 length: 19; J gene: TRBJ2-6; D gene: TRBD1; CDR3 DNA: TGTGCCAGCAGCTCCGAGCGAGACAGGGGAGCCTCTGGGGCCAACGTCCTGACTTTC; CDR3 protein: CASSSERDRGASGANVLTF
clone size: .; V gene: TRBV12-1; CDR3 length: 13; J gene: TRBJ2-7; D gene: .; CDR3 DNA: TGTGCCAGATGGTGGCAGGAAAGTGGCGAGCAGTACTTC; CDR3 protein: CARWWQESGEQYF
clone size: .; V gene: TRBV18; CDR3 length: 11; J gene: TRBJ2-1; D gene: .; CDR3 DNA: TGTGCCAGCTCACCGGACAGACAGCAGTTCTTC; CDR3 protein: CASSPDRQQFF